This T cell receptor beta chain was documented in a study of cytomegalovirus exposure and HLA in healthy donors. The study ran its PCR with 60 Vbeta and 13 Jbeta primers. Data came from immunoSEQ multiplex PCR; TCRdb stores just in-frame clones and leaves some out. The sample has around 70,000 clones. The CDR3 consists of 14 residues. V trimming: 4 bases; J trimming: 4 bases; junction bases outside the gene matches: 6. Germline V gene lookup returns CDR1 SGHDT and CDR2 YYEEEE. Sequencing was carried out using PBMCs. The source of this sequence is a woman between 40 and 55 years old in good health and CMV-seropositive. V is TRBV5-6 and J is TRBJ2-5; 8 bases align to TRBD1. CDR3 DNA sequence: TGTGCCAGCAGCGGGGGACAGGACCTAGAGACCCAGTACTTC. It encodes CASSGGQDLETQYF.